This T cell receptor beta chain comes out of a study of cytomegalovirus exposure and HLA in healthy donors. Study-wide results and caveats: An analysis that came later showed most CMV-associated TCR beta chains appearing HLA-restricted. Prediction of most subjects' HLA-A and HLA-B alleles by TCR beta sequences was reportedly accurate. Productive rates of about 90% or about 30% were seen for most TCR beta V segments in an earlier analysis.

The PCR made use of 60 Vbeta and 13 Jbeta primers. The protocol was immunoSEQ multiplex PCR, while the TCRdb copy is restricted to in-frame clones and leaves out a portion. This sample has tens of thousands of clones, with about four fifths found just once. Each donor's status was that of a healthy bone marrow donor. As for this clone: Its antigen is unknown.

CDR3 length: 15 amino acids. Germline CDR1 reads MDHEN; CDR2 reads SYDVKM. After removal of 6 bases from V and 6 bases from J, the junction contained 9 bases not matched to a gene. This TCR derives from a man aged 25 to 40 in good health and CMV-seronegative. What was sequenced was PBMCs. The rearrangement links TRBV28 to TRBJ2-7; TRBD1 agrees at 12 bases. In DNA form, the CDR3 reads TGTGCCAGCAGACCTTCCGGGACAGGGGGCTTCGAGCAGTACTTC. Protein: CASRPSGTGGFEQYF.